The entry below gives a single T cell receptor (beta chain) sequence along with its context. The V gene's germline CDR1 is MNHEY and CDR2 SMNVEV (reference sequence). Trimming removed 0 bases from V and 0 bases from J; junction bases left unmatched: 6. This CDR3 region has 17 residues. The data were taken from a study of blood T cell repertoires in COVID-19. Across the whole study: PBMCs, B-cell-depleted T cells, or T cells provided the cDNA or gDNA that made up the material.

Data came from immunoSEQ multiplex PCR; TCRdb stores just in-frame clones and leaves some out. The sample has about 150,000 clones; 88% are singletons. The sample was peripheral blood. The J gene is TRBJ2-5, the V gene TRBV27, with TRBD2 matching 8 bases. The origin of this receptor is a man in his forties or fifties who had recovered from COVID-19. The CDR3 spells CASSLSFPGGDQETQYF. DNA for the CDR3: TGTGCCAGCAGTTTATCGTTCCCCGGGGGGGACCAAGAGACCCAGTACTTC.